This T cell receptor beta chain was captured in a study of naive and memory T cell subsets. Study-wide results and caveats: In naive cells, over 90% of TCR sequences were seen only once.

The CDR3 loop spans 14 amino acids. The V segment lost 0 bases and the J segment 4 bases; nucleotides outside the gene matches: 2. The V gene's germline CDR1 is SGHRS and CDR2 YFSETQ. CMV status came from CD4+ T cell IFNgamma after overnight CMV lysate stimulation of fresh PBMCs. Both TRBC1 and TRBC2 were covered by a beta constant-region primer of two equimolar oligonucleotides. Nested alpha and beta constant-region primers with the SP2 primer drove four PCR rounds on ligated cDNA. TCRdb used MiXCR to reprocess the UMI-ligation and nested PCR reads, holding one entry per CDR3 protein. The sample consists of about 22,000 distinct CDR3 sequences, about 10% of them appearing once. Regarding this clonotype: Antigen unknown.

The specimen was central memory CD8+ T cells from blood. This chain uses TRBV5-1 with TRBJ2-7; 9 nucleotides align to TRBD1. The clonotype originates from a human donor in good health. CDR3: CASSLDGTGYEQYF. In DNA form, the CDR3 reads TGCGCCAGCAGCTTGGATGGGACAGGGTACGAGCAGTACTTC.